The clone carrying this T cell receptor beta chain was counted ten times or more. The antigen remains unidentified. Genomic DNA was the source, and TCR beta CDR3 was amplified from it by two-round multiplex PCR. The first round of PCR was done with primers that matched each TRBV and TRBJ gene. TCRdb reanalysed the multiplex PCR reads using MiXCR and keeps one entry per CDR3 protein. The table records 20,000 to 30,000 distinct CDR3 sequences, about two fifths of them present only once. A volume of around 5.9 milliliters of peripheral blood was collected by draw at each of two time points. The V and J ends lost 0 bases and 4 bases respectively, with 12 bases between them. Per the germline V gene, CDR1 is LGHDT and CDR2 is YNNKEL (reference sequence). This CDR3 is built from 15 residues. These data are taken from a study of prognosis after radiotherapy for stage I lung cancer. For the study at large: The study enrolled more than ten men and several women as patients, aged roughly 53 to 85 with a median of nearly 75 years. Radiotherapy: SBRT, 3 to 5 fractions, biologically effective dose at least 100 Gy.

Points from the study as a whole: Medians of around 9,500 versus 6,500 showed unique TCR clone counts falling after stereotactic body radiation therapy.

This clonotype was obtained from a donor over 45 with non-small cell lung cancer. J is TRBJ1-2 and V is TRBV3-1; D gene uncertain. The sequenced sample was PBMCs, obtained before or after stereotactic body radiation therapy (not recorded which). CDR3 DNA: TGTGCCAGCAGCCAAGATTCGGCGGACGCCTATGGCTACACCTTC. Translating gives CASSQDSADAYGYTF.